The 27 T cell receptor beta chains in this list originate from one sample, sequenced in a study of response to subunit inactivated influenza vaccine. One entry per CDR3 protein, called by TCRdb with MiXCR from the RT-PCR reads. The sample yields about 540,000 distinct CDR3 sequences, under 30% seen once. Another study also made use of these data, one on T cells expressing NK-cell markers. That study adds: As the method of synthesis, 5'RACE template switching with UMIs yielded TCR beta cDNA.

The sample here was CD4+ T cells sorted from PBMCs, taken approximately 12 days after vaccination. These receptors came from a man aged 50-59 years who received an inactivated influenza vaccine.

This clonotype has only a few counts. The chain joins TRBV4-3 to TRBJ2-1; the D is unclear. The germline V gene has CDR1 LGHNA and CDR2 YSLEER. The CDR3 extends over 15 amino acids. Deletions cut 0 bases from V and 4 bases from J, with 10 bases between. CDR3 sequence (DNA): TGCGCCAGCAGCCAAGAAGGTACACCTTACAATGAGCAGTTCTTC. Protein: CASSQEGTPYNEQFF.

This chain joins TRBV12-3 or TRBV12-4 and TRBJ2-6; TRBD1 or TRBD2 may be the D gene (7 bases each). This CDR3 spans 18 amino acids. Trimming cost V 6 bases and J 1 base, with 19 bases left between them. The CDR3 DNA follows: TGTGCCAGCAGCCTTCAGGGGGGGACAATTTCTGGGGCCAACGTCCTGACTTTC. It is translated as CASSLQGGTISGANVLTF.

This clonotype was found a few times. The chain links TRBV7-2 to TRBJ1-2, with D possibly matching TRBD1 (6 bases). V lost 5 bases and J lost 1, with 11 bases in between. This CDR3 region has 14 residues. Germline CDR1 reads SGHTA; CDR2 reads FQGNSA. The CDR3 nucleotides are TGTGCCAGCAGCCCGGACAGCCTTAACTATGGCTACACCTTC. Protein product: CASSPDSLNYGYTF.

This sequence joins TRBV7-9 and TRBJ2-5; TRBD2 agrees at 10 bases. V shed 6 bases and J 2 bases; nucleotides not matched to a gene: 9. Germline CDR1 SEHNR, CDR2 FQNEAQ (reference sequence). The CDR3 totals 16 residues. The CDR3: CASSVLAGDRQETQYF. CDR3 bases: TGTGCCAGCAGTGTGCTAGCGGGAGATCGGCAAGAGACCCAGTACTTC.

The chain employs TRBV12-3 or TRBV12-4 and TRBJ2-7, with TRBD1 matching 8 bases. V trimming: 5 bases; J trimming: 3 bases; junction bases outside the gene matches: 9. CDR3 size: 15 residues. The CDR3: CASSRPGTGVYEQYF. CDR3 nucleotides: TGTGCCAGCAGTCGCCCCGGGACAGGAGTCTACGAGCAGTACTTC.

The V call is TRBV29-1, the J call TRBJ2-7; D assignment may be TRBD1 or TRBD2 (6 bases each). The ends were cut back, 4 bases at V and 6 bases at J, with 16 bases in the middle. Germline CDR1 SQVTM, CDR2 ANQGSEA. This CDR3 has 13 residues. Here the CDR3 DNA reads TGCAGCGTTGGCAGCGGAGGGGGATCCGAGCAGTACTTC. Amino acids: CSVGSGGGSEQYF.

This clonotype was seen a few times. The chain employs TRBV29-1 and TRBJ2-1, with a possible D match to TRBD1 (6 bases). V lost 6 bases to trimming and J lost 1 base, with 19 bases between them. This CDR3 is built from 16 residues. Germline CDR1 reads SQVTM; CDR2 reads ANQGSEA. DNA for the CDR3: TGCAGCGTAGCCGACGGCGTGAGGGGGTCCTACAATGAGCAGTTCTTC. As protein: CSVADGVRGSYNEQFF.

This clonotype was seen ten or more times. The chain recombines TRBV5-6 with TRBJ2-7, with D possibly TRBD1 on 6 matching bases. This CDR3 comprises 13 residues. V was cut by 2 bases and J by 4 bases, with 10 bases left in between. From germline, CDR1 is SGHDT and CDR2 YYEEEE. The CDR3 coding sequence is TGTGCCAGCAGCTTACAACAGGGATACGAGCAGTACTTC. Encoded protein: CASSLQQGYEQYF.

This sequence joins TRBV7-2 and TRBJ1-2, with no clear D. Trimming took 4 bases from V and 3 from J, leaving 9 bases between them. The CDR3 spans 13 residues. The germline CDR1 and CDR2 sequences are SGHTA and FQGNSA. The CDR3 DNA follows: TGTGCCAGCAGCTATGGACGGGACTATGGCTACACCTTC. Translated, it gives CASSYGRDYGYTF.

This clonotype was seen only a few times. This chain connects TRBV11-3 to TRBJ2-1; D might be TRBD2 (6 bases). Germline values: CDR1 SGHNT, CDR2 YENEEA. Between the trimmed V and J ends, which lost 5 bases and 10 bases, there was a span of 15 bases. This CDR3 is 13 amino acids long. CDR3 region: CASSTLGGGEQFF. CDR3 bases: TGTGCCAGCAGCACTCTAGGTGGAGGGGAGCAGTTCTTC.

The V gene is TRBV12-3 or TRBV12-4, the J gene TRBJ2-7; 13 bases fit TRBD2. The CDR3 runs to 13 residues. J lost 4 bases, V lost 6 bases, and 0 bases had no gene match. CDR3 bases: TGTGCCAGCAGGACTAGCGGGAGGTACGAGCAGTACTTC. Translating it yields CASRTSGRYEQYF.

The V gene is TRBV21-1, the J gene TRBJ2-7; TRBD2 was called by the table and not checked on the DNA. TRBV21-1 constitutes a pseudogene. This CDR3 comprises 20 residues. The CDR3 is CASSKAGFAGFGSKYYEQYF. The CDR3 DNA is TGTGCCAGCAGCAAAGCGGGGTTTGCGGGGTTTGGGTCCAAATACTACGAGCAGTACTTC.

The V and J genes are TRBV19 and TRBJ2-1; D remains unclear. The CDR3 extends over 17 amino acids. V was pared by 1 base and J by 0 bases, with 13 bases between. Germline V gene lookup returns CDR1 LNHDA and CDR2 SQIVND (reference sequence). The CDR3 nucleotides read TGTGCCAGTAGTATAGTGTTGGCCTTGAGCTCCTACAATGAGCAGTTCTTC. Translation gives CASSIVLALSSYNEQFF.

In DNA, the CDR3 is TGTGCCAGCGCCTTACAGGGGTTGAATTCACCCCTCCACTTT. This gives the protein CASALQGLNSPLHF. The chain has TRBV7-2 and TRBJ1-6, with 7 positions matching TRBD1. The junction had 8 bases not matched to a gene; V was cut back by 8 bases and J by 7 bases. The CDR3 totals 14 residues. Germline V gene data show CDR1 as SGHTA and CDR2 as FQGNSA.

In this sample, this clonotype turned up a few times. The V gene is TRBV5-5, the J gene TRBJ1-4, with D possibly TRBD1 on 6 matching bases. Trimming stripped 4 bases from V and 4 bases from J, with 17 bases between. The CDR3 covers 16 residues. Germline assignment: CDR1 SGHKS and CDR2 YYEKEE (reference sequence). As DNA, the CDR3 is TGTGCCAGCAGCGTCCGGGACACCCGAATTAATGAAAAACTGTTTTTT. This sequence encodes CASSVRDTRINEKLFF. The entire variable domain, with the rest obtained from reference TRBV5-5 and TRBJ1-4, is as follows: DAGVTQSPTHLIKTRGQQVTLRCSPISGHKSVSWYQQVLGQGPQFIFQYYEKEERGRGNFPDRFSARQFPNYSSELNVNALLLGDSALYLCASSVRDTRINEKLFFGSGTQLSVL.

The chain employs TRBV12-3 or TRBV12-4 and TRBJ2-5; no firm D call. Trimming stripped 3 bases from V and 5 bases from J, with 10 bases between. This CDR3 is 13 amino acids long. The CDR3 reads CASSFVVLETQYF. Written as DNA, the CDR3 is TGTGCCAGCAGTTTTGTGGTGTTGGAGACCCAGTACTTC.

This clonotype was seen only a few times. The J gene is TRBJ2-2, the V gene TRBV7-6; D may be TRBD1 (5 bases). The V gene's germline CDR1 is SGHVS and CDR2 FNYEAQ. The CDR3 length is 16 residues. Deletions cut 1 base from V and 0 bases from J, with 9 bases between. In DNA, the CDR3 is TGTGCCAGCAGCTTAGGAGGCAGGGCGAACACCGGGGAGCTGTTTTTT. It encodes CASSLGGRANTGELFF.

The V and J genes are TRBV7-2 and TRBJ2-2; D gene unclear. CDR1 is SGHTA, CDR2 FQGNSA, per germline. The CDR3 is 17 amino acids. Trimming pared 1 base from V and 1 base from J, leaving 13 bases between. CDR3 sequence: CASSLGAGLMNTGELFF. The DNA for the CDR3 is TGTGCCAGCAGCTTAGGGGCAGGCTTAATGAACACCGGGGAGCTGTTTTTT.

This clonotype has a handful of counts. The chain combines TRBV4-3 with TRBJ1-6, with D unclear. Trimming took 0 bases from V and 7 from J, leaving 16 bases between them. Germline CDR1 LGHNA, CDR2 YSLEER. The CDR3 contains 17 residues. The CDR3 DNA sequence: TGCGCCAGCAGCCAAGATCGAGGCGGCACGGTGAATTCACCCCTCCACTTT. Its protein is CASSQDRGGTVNSPLHF.

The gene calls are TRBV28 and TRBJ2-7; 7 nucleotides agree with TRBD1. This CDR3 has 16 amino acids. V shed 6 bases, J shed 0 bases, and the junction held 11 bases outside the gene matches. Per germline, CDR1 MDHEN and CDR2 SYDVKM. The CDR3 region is CASSPPGRDSSYEQYF. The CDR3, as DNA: TGTGCCAGCAGCCCTCCGGGCCGGGACAGCTCCTACGAGCAGTACTTC.

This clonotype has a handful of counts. CDR3 nucleotide sequence: TGTGCCAGCAGTCCCCAGGTCACAGACACCGGGGAGCTGTTTTTT. Translating it yields CASSPQVTDTGELFF. The rearrangement uses TRBV7-2 and TRBJ2-2, with no clear D. Deletions cut 6 bases from V and 3 bases from J, with 14 bases between. The CDR3 consists of 15 residues. Looked up from germline, CDR1 is SGHTA and CDR2 is FQGNSA.

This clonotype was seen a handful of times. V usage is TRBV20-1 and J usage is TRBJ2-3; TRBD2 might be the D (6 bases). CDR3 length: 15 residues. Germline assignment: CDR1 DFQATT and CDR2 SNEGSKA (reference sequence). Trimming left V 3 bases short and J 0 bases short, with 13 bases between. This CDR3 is CSAREGSWSTDTQYF. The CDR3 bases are TGCAGTGCTAGGGAGGGCTCCTGGAGCACAGATACGCAGTATTTT.

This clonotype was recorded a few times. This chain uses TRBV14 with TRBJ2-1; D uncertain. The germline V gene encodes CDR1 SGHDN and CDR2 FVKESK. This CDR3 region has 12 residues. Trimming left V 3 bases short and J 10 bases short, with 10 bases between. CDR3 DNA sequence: TGTGCCAGCAGCCAGACCGTTTGGGAGCAGTTCTTC. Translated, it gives CASSQTVWEQFF. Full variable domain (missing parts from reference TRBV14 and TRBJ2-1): EAGVTQFPSHSVIEKGQTVTLRCDPISGHDNLYWYRRVMGKEIKFLLHFVKESKQDESGMPNNRFLAERTGGTYSTLKVQPAELEDSGVYFCASSQTVWEQFFGPGTRLTVL.

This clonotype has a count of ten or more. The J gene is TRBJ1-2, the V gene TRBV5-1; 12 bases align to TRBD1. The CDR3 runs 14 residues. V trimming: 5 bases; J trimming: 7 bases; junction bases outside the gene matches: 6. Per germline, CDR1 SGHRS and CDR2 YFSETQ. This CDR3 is CASRPGQGAFGYTF. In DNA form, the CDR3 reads TGCGCCAGCAGACCGGGACAGGGGGCGTTTGGCTACACCTTC.

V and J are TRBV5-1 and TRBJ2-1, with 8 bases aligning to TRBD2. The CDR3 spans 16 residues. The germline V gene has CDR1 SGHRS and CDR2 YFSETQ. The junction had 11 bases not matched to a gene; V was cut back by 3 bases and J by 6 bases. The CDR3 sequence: CASSYHLAGGSNEQFF. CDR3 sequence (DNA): TGCGCCAGCAGCTACCACCTAGCGGGCGGGTCCAATGAGCAGTTCTTC.

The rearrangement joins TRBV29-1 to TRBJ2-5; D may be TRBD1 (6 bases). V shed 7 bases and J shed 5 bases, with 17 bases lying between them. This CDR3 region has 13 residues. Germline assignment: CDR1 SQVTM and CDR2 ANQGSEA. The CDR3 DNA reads TGCAGCGCCAGCTTAACAGGGACGGAGACCCAGTACTTC. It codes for CSASLTGTETQYF.

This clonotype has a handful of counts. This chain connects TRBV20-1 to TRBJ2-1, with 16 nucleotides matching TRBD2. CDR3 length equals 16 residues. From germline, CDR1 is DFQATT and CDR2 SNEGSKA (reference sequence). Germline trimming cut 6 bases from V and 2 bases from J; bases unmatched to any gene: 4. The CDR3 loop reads CSAPGTSGRAYNEQFF. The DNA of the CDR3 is TGCAGTGCCCCCGGGACTAGCGGGAGGGCCTACAATGAGCAGTTCTTC.